These T cell receptor beta chains were read from a single sample in a study of cytomegalovirus exposure and HLA in healthy donors. TCRdb's table, derived via immunoSEQ multiplex PCR, lists solely in-frame clones and lacks some. The top ten clones hold 0.24% of a sample with 200,000 to 250,000 clones, approximately 81% of them seen once. The sequencing input was PBMCs. The source of these receptors is a girl aged 2 to 9 in good health and CMV-seronegative. The CDR3 runs from the conserved cysteine through the conserved F or W. The D gene is left open where the match is weak. Clone size is given for some rows only: seen once, a few or many times, or a class if the clone is expanded.

J: TRBJ2-2; size: .; V: TRBV29-1; D: TRBD1; CDR3: CSGLGQGATGELFF; DNA: TGCAGCGGCCTTGGACAGGGGGCTACCGGGGAGCTGTTTTTT
J: TRBJ2-1; size: .; V: TRBV4-2; D: .; CDR3: CASSQDRVQYNEQFF; DNA: TGTGCCAGCAGCCAAGACAGGGTTCAATACAATGAGCAGTTCTTC
J: TRBJ2-2; size: few; V: TRBV7-9; D: .; CDR3: CASSFAQEGNTGELFF; DNA: TGTGCCAGCAGCTTTGCACAGGAGGGTAACACCGGGGAGCTGTTTTTT
J: TRBJ1-2; size: .; V: TRBV5-1; D: .; CDR3: CASSSGQNYGYTF; DNA: TGCGCCAGCAGCTCCGGACAGAACTATGGCTACACCTTC
J: TRBJ1-4; size: .; V: TRBV4-1; D: .; CDR3: CASSPYQKTTNEKLFF; DNA: TGCGCCAGCAGCCCCTACCAAAAGACAACTAATGAAAAACTGTTTTTT
J: TRBJ2-1; size: .; V: TRBV7-6; D: .; CDR3: CASAHPGTHNEQFF; DNA: TGTGCCAGCGCGCACCCCGGGACTCACAATGAGCAGTTCTTC
J: TRBJ1-2; size: .; V: TRBV14; D: .; CDR3: CASSPRQVDGYTF; DNA: TGTGCCAGCAGCCCCCGACAGGTAGATGGCTACACCTTC
J: TRBJ2-2; size: .; V: TRBV7-7; D: TRBD2; CDR3: CASSIRLAGGIGELFF; DNA: TGTGCCAGCAGCATCCGACTAGCGGGGGGCATCGGGGAGCTGTTTTTT
J: TRBJ1-3; size: .; V: TRBV30; D: .; CDR3: CAWSAIAGEITTSGNTIYF; DNA: TGTGCCTGGAGTGCGATTGCAGGGGAAATTACCACCTCTGGAAACACCATATATTTT
J: TRBJ1-3; size: once; V: TRBV6-5; D: .; CDR3: CASSSAGTGNTIYF; DNA: TGTGCCAGCAGTTCCGCAGGGACTGGAAACACCATATATTTT
J: TRBJ1-2; size: few; V: TRBV2; D: .; CDR3: CATTDSNYGYTF; DNA: TGTGCCACTACGGACAGTAACTATGGCTACACCTTC
J: TRBJ1-6; size: few; V: TRBV5-4; D: TRBD1; CDR3: CASSLGQGGHNSPLHF; DNA: TGTGCCAGCAGCTTGGGACAGGGCGGCCATAATTCACCCCTCCACTTT
J: TRBJ2-5; size: .; V: TRBV7-9; D: .; CDR3: CSSSFDAGWFSGQETQYF; DNA: TGTTCCAGCAGCTTTGATGCGGGATGGTTTAGTGGACAAGAGACCCAGTACTTC
J: TRBJ2-2; size: .; V: TRBV7-3; D: TRBD2; CDR3: CASSLASGGAAGELFF; DNA: TGTGCCAGCAGCTTAGCTAGCGGGGGGGCCGCCGGGGAGCTGTTTTTT
J: TRBJ2-7; size: .; V: TRBV19; D: TRBD2; CDR3: CASSPEPREDEQYF; DNA: TGTGCCAGTAGTCCCGAACCGCGGGAGGACGAGCAGTACTTC
J: TRBJ2-5; size: .; V: TRBV4-1; D: TRBD2; CDR3: CASSPRLAGAEGETQYF; DNA: TGCGCCAGCAGCCCAAGACTAGCGGGAGCCGAGGGAGAGACCCAGTACTTC
J: TRBJ2-2; size: .; V: TRBV10-3; D: .; CDR3: CAISEGWGKAGELFF; DNA: TGTGCCATCAGTGAAGGGTGGGGCAAGGCCGGGGAGCTGTTTTTT
J: TRBJ2-7; size: .; V: TRBV20-1; D: TRBD1; CDR3: CSAGQDYEQYF; DNA: TGCAGTGCTGGACAGGACTACGAGCAGTACTTC
J: TRBJ2-7; size: few; V: TRBV30; D: .; CDR3: CAWNRADEQYF; DNA: TGTGCCTGGAACAGGGCGGACGAGCAGTACTTC
J: TRBJ1-1; size: .; V: TRBV11-1; D: .; CDR3: CASSLEARGNTEAFF; DNA: TGTGCCAGCAGCTTAGAGGCCAGGGGGAACACTGAAGCTTTCTTT
J: TRBJ2-7; size: .; V: TRBV5-1; D: TRBD1; CDR3: CASSRGQGVGEQYF; DNA: TGCGCCAGCAGCCGCGGACAGGGCGTCGGGGAGCAGTACTTC
J: TRBJ1-5; size: once; V: TRBV27; D: TRBD1; CDR3: CASSKDRGLFQPQHF; DNA: TGTGCCAGCAGTAAGGACAGGGGGCTGTTTCAGCCCCAGCATTTT
J: TRBJ2-3; size: few; V: TRBV5-1; D: TRBD1; CDR3: CASSLVQGRGDTQYF; DNA: TGCGCCAGCAGCTTGGTACAGGGGAGAGGGGATACGCAGTATTTT
J: TRBJ2-5; size: .; V: TRBV11-2; D: .; CDR3: CASSLSETQYF; DNA: TGTGCCAGCAGCTTATCTGAGACCCAGTACTTC
J: TRBJ2-7; size: .; V: TRBV19; D: .; CDR3: CASSMYQGSYEQYF; DNA: TGTGCCAGTAGTATGTACCAGGGCTCCTACGAGCAGTACTTC
J: TRBJ1-3; size: .; V: TRBV5-1; D: .; CDR3: CASSLAGRGSGNTIYF; DNA: TGCGCCAGCAGCTTGGCCGGCAGGGGCTCTGGAAACACCATATATTTT
J: TRBJ2-2; size: .; V: TRBV5-8; D: TRBD1; CDR3: CASSLSGTGRTGELFF; DNA: TGTGCCAGCAGCTTGAGCGGGACAGGGAGAACCGGGGAGCTGTTTTTT
J: TRBJ2-3; size: .; V: TRBV27; D: TRBD1; CDR3: CASSLQQGESRTDTQYF; DNA: TGTGCCAGCAGTTTACAACAGGGGGAGTCCCGCACAGATACGCAGTATTTT